The 23 T cell receptor beta chains presented below share a single source sample, sequenced in a study of identical twins. One entry per CDR3 protein results from TCRdb running MiXCR on the 5' RACE reads. The sample consists of approximately 280,000 distinct CDR3 sequences, under 9% of them appearing once. The same specimen was also included in a second study, on yellow fever vaccine responses in identical twins.

The sample consisted of memory (CD45RO+) T cells sorted from blood. These receptor sequences come from a woman between 18 and 30 years old in good health.

A few counts support this clonotype. The rearrangement links TRBV6-5 to TRBJ2-6; D not resolved. This CDR3 contains 15 residues. CDR1 and CDR2 from the germline V gene are MNHEY and SVGAGI. Trimming stripped 2 bases from V and 5 bases from J, with 10 bases between. The CDR3 nucleotides are TGTGCCAGCAGTTACGAGGTCCCCTGGGCCAACGTCCTGACTTTC. Its protein product is CASSYEVPWANVLTF.

This clonotype was seen many times. Written as DNA, the CDR3 is TGCGCCAGCAGCCAAGGACAGAGTATCAATCAGCCCCAGCATTTT. This codes for CASSQGQSINQPQHF. The chain joins TRBV4-1 to TRBJ1-5, with D maybe TRBD1 (5 bases). The CDR3 runs 15 residues. The V end was cut by 1 base, the J end by 3 bases, with 10 bases between. Germline V CDR1 and CDR2: MGHRA, YSYEKL.

The gene calls are TRBV5-1 and TRBJ2-5, with D perhaps matching TRBD2 (6 bases). CDR1 and CDR2 from the germline V gene are SGHRS and YFSETQ. The germline V and J ends were trimmed by 7 bases and 1 base, with 11 bases remaining between them. This CDR3 is built from 13 residues. DNA of the CDR3: TGCGCCAGCCGTATCGGGGGCCAAGAGACCCAGTACTTC. Encoded protein: CASRIGGQETQYF.

V usage is TRBV11-3 and J usage is TRBJ2-1, with a tentative D call TRBD2 (7 bases). From germline, CDR1 is SGHNT and CDR2 YENEEA. V gave up 2 bases and J gave up 5 bases, with 13 bases separating them. The CDR3 covers 15 residues. CDR3 in DNA: TGTGCCAGCAGCTTAACGGGGGGCAGGGACAATGAGCAGTTCTTC. It yields the protein CASSLTGGRDNEQFF.

With respect to this clonotype: A much larger clone sits a single nucleotide away, making a read error possible. V gene TRBV20-1 combines with J gene TRBJ1-1; D not resolved. The germline V gene has CDR1 DFQATT and CDR2 SNEGSKA (reference sequence). The CDR3 is 14 amino acids. This CDR3 reads CSTRAANTNTEAFF. DNA of the CDR3: TGCAGTACTAGGGCCGCAAATACGAACACTGAAGCTTTCTTT.

This clonotype was seen a few times. The chain joins TRBV20-1 to TRBJ2-1; the match to TRBD2 covers 13 bases. This CDR3 has 17 amino acids. Germline assignment: CDR1 DFQATT and CDR2 SNEGSKA (reference sequence). The J segment lost 4 bases and the V segment lost 6 bases, leaving 12 bases of the junction unmatched. The CDR3 nucleotides read TGCAGTGCCACCTCCGGGACTAGCGGGAAGTGGTACAATGAGCAGTTCTTC. Translated: CSATSGTSGKWYNEQFF.

V gene TRBV4-1 combines with J gene TRBJ2-2; D unresolved. CDR1 and CDR2 (germline): MGHRA, YSYEKL. There are 12 residues in the CDR3. The V and J ends lost 3 bases and 6 bases respectively, with 5 bases between them. The CDR3 DNA reads TGCGCCAGCAGCCATCCGGCCGGGGAGCTGTTTTTT. Translating gives CASSHPAGELFF.

This chain connects TRBV7-9 to TRBJ1-2; D is perhaps TRBD1 (5 bases). Trimming removed 5 bases from V and 4 bases from J, with 14 bases in between. CDR1 is SEHNR, CDR2 FQNEAQ, per germline (reference sequence). The CDR3 runs 14 residues. The CDR3 loop is CASSQSPGVYGYTF. CDR3 DNA sequence: TGTGCCAGCAGCCAGTCCCCGGGGGTCTATGGCTACACCTTC.

This clonotype was counted many times. This rearrangement joins TRBV12-3 or TRBV12-4 to TRBJ2-1, with D maybe TRBD2 (6 bases). Trimming stripped 7 bases from V and 8 bases from J, with 21 bases between. The CDR3 has 15 residues. CDR3 region: CASTPTSSSTDEQFF. CDR3 nucleotides: TGTGCCAGCACCCCCACTAGCAGTTCTACCGATGAGCAGTTCTTC.

The CDR3 reads CASHTTALAGDTGELFF. For the CDR3, the DNA is TGTGCCAGCCACACTACCGCCCTAGCGGGAGACACCGGGGAGCTGTTTTTT. The chain carries TRBV13 and TRBJ2-2; TRBD2 aligns across 10 bases. CDR1 PRHDT and CDR2 FYEKMQ come from the germline V gene (reference sequence). V dropped 8 bases and J dropped 3; count of bases not matched to a gene: 12. This CDR3 is 17 amino acids long. The full variable domain, rest sourced from reference TRBV13 and TRBJ2-2, is AAGVIQSPRHLIKEKRETATLKCYPIPRHDTVYWYQQGPGQDPQFLISFYEKMQSDKGSIPDRFSAQQFSDYHSELNMSSLELGDSALYFCASHTTALAGDTGELFFGEGSRLTVL.

The V and J genes are TRBV4-1 and TRBJ2-3; the D gene is possibly TRBD2 (5 bases). CDR3 length: 18 amino acids. The ends were cut back, 2 bases at V and 0 bases at J, with 18 bases in the middle. Germline assignment: CDR1 MGHRA and CDR2 YSYEKL. The CDR3 protein is CASSQQPTGTTSTDTQYF. Here the CDR3 DNA reads TGCGCCAGCAGCCAACAACCTACGGGAACGACTAGCACAGATACGCAGTATTTT.

This clonotype was counted ten times or more. The V gene is TRBV29-1, the J gene TRBJ2-5; D is perhaps TRBD1 or TRBD2 (6 bases each). V lost 7 bases and J 4 bases, leaving 13 bases between the germline ends. Per the germline V gene, CDR1 is SQVTM and CDR2 is ANQGSEA. The CDR3 runs to 12 residues. CDR3 sequence: CSALRGLETQYF. The DNA for the CDR3 is TGCAGCGCACTCAGGGGACTAGAGACCCAGTACTTC.

This clonotype showed up just a few times. This sequence joins TRBV5-1 and TRBJ2-2; D is ambiguous. V was pared by 2 bases and J by 6 bases, with 11 bases between. Germline assignment: CDR1 SGHRS and CDR2 YFSETQ. The CDR3 totals 14 residues. CDR3 nucleotides: TGCGCCAGCAGCTTAAGCCCTGGGGCCGGGGAGCTGTTTTTT. Its protein product is CASSLSPGAGELFF. Full variable domain (rest looked up from reference TRBV5-1 and TRBJ2-2): KAGVTQTPRYLIKTRGQQVTLSCSPISGHRSVSWYQQTPGQGLQFLFEYFSETQRNKGNFPGRFSGRQFSNSRSEMNVSTLELGDSALYLCASSLSPGAGELFFGEGSRLTVL.

The V and J genes are TRBV3-1 and TRBJ2-1, with D possibly being TRBD2 (6 bases). The V end was cut by 8 bases, the J end by 6 bases, with 20 bases between. CDR1 LGHDT and CDR2 YNNKEL come from the germline V gene (reference sequence). CDR3 length: 15 amino acids. CDR3 coding DNA: TGTGCCAGCGGGAGGAGGGGAGCGCTCGGCAATGAGCAGTTCTTC. This sequence encodes CASGRRGALGNEQFF.

The CDR3 loop reads CSARDLLAGVTDTQYF. The CDR3 DNA is TGCAGTGCTAGAGATCTCTTGGCGGGAGTAACAGATACGCAGTATTTT. The chain links TRBV20-1 to TRBJ2-3, with TRBD2 matching 7 bases. The CDR3 runs 16 residues. After removal of 0 bases from V and 3 bases from J, the junction contained 9 bases not matched to a gene. Germline V gene sequence: CDR1 DFQATT, CDR2 SNEGSKA (reference sequence).

On this clonotype itself: With a much larger clone just one base away, this may be a read error. V and J are TRBV27 and TRBJ2-5, with 12 positions matching TRBD2. The V and J ends lost 1 base and 2 bases, in that order; junction bases with no gene match: 2. This CDR3 has 16 residues. Germline CDR1 is MNHEY and CDR2 is SMNVEV (reference sequence). CDR3 bases: TGTGCCAGCAGTTTATTCCTAGCGGGGGGGCAAGAGACCCAGTACTTC. Its translation: CASSLFLAGGQETQYF.

In its sample, this clonotype was seen once. The CDR3 DNA reads TGTGCCAGCAGTTTCCCCGGGACTAGCGGGATGAGCCAGTACTTC. It translates to CASSFPGTSGMSQYF. This chain connects TRBV28 to TRBJ2-5, with 13 bases matching TRBD2. J was trimmed by 10 bases and V by 3 bases; bases with no gene match: 8. From germline, CDR1 is MDHEN and CDR2 SYDVKM. The CDR3 length is 15 residues.

The sample holds a few counts of this clonotype. The chain carries TRBV2 and TRBJ2-5; no clear D. Looked up from germline, CDR1 is SNHLY and CDR2 is FYNNEI. Trimming pared 2 bases from V and 5 bases from J, leaving 9 bases between. This CDR3 spans 13 amino acids. The CDR3 spells CASSEPGRETQYF. The CDR3 DNA reads TGTGCCAGCAGTGAACCGGGTCGCGAGACCCAGTACTTC.

This clonotype was counted at least ten times. V and J are TRBV5-1 and TRBJ1-4; 9 nucleotides line up with TRBD1. Looked up from germline, CDR1 is SGHRS and CDR2 is YFSETQ. V lost 0 bases, J lost 6 bases, and 6 bases stayed unmatched. This CDR3 contains 16 residues. In DNA, the CDR3 is TGCGCCAGCAGCTTGGGGGGACAGGGTTTCGATGAAAAACTGTTTTTT. This translates into CASSLGGQGFDEKLFF. Combining the CDR3 with reference TRBV5-1 and TRBJ1-4 gives the whole variable domain KAGVTQTPRYLIKTRGQQVTLSCSPISGHRSVSWYQQTPGQGLQFLFEYFSETQRNKGNFPGRFSGRQFSNSRSEMNVSTLELGDSALYLCASSLGGQGFDEKLFFGSGTQLSVL.

With respect to this clonotype: Relative to the germline gene, one junction end is altered; a read error may explain this. The J gene is TRBJ2-3, the V gene TRBV7-2, with D uncertain. This CDR3 spans 12 amino acids. The germline V gene has CDR1 SGHTA and CDR2 FQGNSA. The CDR3 is CPSSLGTDTQYF. The DNA of the CDR3 is TGTCCCAGCAGCCTAGGGACAGATACGCAGTATTTT.

This clonotype was observed at least ten times. The chain couples TRBV25-1 to TRBJ1-6; unclear D gene. CDR3 length: 14 residues. Per germline, CDR1 MGHDK and CDR2 SYGVNS. Trimming stripped 1 base from V and 7 bases from J, with 8 bases between. DNA of the CDR3: TGTGCCAGCAGTGAATTTGGGGTAAATTCACCCCTCCACTTT. Its protein is CASSEFGVNSPLHF. Variable domain in full (rest from reference TRBV25-1 and TRBJ1-6): EADIYQTPRYLVIGTGKKITLECSQTMGHDKMYWYQQDPGMELHLIHYSYGVNSTEKGDLSSESTVSRIRTEHFPLTLESARPSHTSQYLCASSEFGVNSPLHFGNGTRLTVT.

This clonotype was observed a handful of times. The chain combines TRBV7-8 with TRBJ1-6; D gene unclear. Germline CDR1 SGHVS, CDR2 FQNEAQ. The CDR3 loop spans 16 amino acids. V was pared by 0 bases and J by 7 bases, with 13 bases between. For the CDR3, the DNA is TGTGCCAGCAGCTTAGCGAGGCAGGCATTGAATTCACCCCTCCACTTT. Translating it yields CASSLARQALNSPLHF.

This clonotype was seen only a few times. V and J are TRBV12-3 or TRBV12-4 and TRBJ2-5; the D call may be TRBD1 or TRBD2 (6 bases each). CDR3 length: 14 amino acids. Between the trimmed V and J ends, which lost 6 bases and 5 bases, there was a span of 16 bases. The CDR3 is CASSPPGAWETQYF. The CDR3 coding sequence is TGTGCCAGCAGCCCCCCGGGGGCTTGGGAGACCCAGTACTTC.